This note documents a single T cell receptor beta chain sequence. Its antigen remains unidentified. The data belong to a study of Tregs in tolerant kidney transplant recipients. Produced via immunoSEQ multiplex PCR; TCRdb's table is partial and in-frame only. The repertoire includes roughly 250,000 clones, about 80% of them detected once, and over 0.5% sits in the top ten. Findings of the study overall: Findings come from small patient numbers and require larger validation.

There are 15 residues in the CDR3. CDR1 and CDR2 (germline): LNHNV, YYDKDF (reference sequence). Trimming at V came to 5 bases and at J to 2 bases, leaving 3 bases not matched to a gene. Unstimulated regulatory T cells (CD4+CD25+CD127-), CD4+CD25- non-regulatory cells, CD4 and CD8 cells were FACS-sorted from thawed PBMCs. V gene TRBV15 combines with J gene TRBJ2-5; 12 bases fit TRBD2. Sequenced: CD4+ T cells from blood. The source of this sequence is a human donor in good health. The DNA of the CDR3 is TGTGCCACCAGCGAGGGGACTAGCGGGCAAGAGACCCAGTACTTC. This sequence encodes CATSEGTSGQETQYF.